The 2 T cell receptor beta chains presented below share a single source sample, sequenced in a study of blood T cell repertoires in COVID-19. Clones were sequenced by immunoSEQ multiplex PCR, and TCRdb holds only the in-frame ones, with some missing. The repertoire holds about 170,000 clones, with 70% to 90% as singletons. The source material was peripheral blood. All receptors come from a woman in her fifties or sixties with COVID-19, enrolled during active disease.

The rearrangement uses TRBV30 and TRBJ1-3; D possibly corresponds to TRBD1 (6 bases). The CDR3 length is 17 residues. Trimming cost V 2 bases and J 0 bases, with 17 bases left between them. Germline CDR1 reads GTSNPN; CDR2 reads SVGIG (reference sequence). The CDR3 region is CAWSLFSGQSSGNTIYF. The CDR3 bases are TGTGCCTGGAGTCTCTTTTCTGGACAGTCCTCTGGAAACACCATATATTTT.

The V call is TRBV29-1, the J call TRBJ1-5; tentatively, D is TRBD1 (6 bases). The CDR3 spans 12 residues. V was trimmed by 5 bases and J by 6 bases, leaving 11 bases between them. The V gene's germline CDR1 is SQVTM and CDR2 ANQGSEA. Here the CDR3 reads CSVRTGIQPQHF. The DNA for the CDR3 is TGCAGCGTTCGAACAGGGATTCAGCCCCAGCATTTT.